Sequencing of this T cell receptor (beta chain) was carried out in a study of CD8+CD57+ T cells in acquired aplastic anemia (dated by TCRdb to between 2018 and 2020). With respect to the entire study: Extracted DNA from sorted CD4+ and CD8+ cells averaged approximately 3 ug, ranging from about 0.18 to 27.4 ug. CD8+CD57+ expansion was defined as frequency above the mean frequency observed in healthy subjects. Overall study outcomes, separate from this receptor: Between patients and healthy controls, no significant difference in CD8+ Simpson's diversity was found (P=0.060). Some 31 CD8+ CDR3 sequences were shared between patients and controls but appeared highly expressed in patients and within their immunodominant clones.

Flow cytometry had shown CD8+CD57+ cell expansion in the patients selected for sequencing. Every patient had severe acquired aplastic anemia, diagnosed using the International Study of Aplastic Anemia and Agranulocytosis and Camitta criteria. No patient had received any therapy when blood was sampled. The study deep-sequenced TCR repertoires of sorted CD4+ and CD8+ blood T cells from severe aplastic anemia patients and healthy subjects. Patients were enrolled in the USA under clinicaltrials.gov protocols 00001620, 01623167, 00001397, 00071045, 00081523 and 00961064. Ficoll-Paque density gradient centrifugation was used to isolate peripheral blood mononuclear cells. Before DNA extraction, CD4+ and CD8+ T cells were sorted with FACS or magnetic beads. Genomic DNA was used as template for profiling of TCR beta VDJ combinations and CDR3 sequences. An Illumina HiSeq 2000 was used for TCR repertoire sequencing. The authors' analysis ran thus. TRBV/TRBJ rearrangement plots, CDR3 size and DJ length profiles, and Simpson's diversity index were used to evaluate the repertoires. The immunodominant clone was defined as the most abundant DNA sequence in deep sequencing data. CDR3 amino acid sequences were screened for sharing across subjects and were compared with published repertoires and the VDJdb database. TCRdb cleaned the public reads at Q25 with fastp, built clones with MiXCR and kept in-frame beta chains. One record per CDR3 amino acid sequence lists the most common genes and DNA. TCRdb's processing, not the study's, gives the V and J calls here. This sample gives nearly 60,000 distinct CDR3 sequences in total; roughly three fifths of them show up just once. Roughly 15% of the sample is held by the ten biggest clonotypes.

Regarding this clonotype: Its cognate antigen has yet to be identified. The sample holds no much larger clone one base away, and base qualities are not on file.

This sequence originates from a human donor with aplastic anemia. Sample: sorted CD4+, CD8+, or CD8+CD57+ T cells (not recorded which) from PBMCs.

The CDR3 region has the sequence CASSPAVGGTQYF. The DNA reads TGTGCCAGCAGCCCCGCGGTTGGAGGTACGCAGTATTTT. The V and J genes are TRBV7-3 and TRBJ2-3; tentative D gene TRBD2, with 5 bases matching. V loses 5 bases, J loses 8 bases, and the germline ends lie 14 bases apart. Its CDR3 holds 13 amino acids, cysteine through phenylalanine. The entry retains the CDR3 DNA only, 39 bases that are in frame from base 1. Sequences SGHTA (CDR1) and FQGTGA (CDR2) are obtained from the germline V gene.